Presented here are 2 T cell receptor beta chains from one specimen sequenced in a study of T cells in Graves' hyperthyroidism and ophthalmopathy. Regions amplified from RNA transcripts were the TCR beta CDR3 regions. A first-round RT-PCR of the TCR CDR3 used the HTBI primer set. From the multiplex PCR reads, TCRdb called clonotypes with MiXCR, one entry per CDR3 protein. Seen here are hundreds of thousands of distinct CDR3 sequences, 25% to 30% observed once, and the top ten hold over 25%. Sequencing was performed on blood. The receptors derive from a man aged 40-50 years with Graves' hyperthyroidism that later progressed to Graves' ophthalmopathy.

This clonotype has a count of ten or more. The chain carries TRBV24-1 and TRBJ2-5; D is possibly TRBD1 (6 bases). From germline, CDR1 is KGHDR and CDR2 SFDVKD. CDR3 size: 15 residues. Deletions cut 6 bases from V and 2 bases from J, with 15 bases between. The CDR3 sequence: CATSTRDNLQETQYF. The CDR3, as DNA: TGTGCCACCAGTACTCGGGACAACCTACAAGAGACCCAGTACTTC.

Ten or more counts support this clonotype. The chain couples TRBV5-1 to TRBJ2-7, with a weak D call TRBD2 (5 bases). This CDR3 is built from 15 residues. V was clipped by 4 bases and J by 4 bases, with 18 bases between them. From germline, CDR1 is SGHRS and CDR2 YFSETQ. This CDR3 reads CASSRRRTSSYEQYF. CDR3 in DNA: TGCGCCAGCAGCCGCCGAAGGACTTCGTCTTACGAGCAGTACTTC.